Given below is one TCR beta chain in context. This same CDR3 is encoded by further DNA sequences in the sample. Profiled with immunoSEQ multiplex PCR; TCRdb holds only in-frame clones, not every one. Of about 68,000 clones listed, around nine tenths are singletons. V was trimmed by 3 bases and J by 2 bases, leaving 4 bases between them. This CDR3 is 12 amino acids long. The germline V gene has CDR1 KGHSH and CDR2 LQKENI. The data belong to a study of chemoradiotherapy in HPV16-positive cancers. The sequence derives from a human donor with HPV-associated anogenital cancer. The sample in question was blood, obtained from a patient who underwent chemoradiotherapy. V usage is TRBV18 and J usage is TRBJ2-5; no reliable D call. The CDR3 DNA reads TGTGCCAGCTCACCTAATCAAGAGACCCAGTACTTC. Translating it yields CASSPNQETQYF.